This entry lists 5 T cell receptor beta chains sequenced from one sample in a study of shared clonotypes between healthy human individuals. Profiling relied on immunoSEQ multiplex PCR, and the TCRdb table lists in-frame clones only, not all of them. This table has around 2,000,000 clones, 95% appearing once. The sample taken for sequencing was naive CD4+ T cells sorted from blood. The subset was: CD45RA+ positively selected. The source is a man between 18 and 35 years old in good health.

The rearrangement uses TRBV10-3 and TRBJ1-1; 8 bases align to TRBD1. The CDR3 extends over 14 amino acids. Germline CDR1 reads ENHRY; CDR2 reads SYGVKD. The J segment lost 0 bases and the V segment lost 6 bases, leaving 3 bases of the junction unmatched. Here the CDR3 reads CAISAGGLNTEAFF. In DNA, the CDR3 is TGTGCCATCAGCGCAGGGGGCTTGAACACTGAAGCTTTCTTT.

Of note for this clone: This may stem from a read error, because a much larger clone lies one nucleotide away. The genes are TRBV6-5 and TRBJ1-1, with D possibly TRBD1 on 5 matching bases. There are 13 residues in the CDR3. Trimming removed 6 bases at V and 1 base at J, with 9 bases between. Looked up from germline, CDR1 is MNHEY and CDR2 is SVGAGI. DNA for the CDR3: TGTGCCAGCAGACTGACAGCGAACACTGAAGCTTTCTTT. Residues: CASRLTANTEAFF.

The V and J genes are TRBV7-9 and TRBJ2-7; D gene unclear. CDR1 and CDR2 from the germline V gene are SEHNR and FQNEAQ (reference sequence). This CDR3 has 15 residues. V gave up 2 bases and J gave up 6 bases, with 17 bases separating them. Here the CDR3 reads CASSLSQPGVVEQYF. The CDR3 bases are TGTGCCAGCAGCTTATCCCAGCCTGGGGTAGTCGAGCAGTACTTC. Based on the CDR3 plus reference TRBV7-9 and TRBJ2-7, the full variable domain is DTGVSQNPRHKITKRGQNVTFRCDPISEHNRLYWYRQTLGQGPEFLTYFQNEAQLEKSRLLSDRFSAERPKGSFSTLEIQRTEQGDSAMYLCASSLSQPGVVEQYFGPGTRLTVT.

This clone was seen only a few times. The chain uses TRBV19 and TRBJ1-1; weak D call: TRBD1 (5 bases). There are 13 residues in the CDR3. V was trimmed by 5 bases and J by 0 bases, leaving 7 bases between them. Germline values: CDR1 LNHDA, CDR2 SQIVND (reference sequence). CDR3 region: CASSGHLNTEAFF. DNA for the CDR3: TGTGCCAGTAGTGGACATTTGAACACTGAAGCTTTCTTT.

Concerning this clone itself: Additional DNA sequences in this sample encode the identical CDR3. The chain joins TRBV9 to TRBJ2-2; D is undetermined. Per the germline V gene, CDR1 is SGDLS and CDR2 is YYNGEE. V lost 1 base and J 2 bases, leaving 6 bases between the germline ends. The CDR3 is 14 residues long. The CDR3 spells CASSVSSNTGELFF. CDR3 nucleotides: TGTGCCAGCAGCGTAAGCTCCAACACCGGGGAGCTGTTTTTT.